These 31 T cell receptor beta chains originate from one sample sequenced in a study of tumor and adjacent non-tumor tissue in lung cancer. The library came from three nested PCR rounds adapted from ARM-PCR protocols. TCRdb re-called the multiplex PCR reads through MiXCR, storing one row per CDR3 protein. This repertoire shows approximately 140,000 distinct CDR3 sequences, about 71% found once; its top ten account for 15% to 20%. No cell sorting was done before RNA was extracted from the tissue. Specimen: lung tumor tissue. The receptors originated from a man between 60 and 75 years old with small cell lung cancer.

For this clonotype: Relative to the germline gene, one junction end is altered; a read error may explain this. The rearrangement joins TRBV12-5 to TRBJ2-1, with TRBD1 matching 8 bases. The germline CDR1 and CDR2 sequences are LGHNT and FRNRAP. This CDR3 is 14 amino acids long. CDR3 nucleotides: TGTGCTAGTGGGCCAGGACAGGGCCGGAATGACCAGTTCTTC. Protein product: CASGPGQGRNDQFF.

About this clonotype: At one end, the junction sequence differs from germline, possibly due to a read error. The rearrangement joins TRBV12-3 or TRBV12-4 to TRBJ2-3, with D tentatively TRBD1 (5 bases). The CDR3 runs to 15 residues. CDR3 coding DNA: TGTGCCAGCACCACCGGATGGATGAGCACAGGTACGCAGTATTTT. Translation gives CASTTGWMSTGTQYF.

This clonotype has ten or more counts. This sequence joins TRBV12-3 or TRBV12-4 and TRBJ2-7, with a tentative D call TRBD1 (5 bases). This CDR3 spans 14 amino acids. The V end was cut by 3 bases, the J end by 2 bases, with 11 bases between. For the CDR3, the DNA is TGTGCCAGCAGTTTGGGGCTGCCCCCCTACGAGCAGTACTTC. Translation gives CASSLGLPPYEQYF.

This chain joins TRBV30 and TRBJ1-1, with TRBD1 as a possible D gene (5 bases). The V gene's germline CDR1 is GTSNPN and CDR2 SVGIG (reference sequence). The V end was cut by 2 bases, the J end by 10 bases, with 11 bases between. This CDR3 has 11 residues. CDR3 residues: CAWSWGGGAFF. CDR3 in DNA: TGTGCCTGGAGTTGGGGCGGGGGAGCTTTCTTT. Complete variable domain (other parts from reference TRBV30 and TRBJ1-1): SQTIHQWPATLVQPVGSPLSLECTVEGTSNPNLYWYRQAAGRGLQLLFYSVGIGQISSEVPQNLSASRPQDRQFILSSKKLLLSDSGFYLCAWSWGGGAFFGQGTRLTVV.

The chain recombines TRBV11-1 with TRBJ2-7; D perhaps matches TRBD1 (5 bases). The V end was cut by 1 base, the J end by 10 bases, with 14 bases between. Germline assignment: CDR1 SGHAT and CDR2 FQDESV (reference sequence). The length of the CDR3 is 13 residues. The CDR3 here is CASSLGRASEQYV. The CDR3 nucleotides are TGTGCCAGCAGCTTAGGCAGGGCCAGCGAACAGTACGTC.

As regards this clonotype: This CDR3 is missing its conserved last phenylalanine or tryptophan, likely due to a read error. The gene calls are TRBV6-1 and TRBJ1-5; D remains ambiguous. The CDR3 sequence is 13 residues long. Germline V gene sequence: CDR1 MNHNS, CDR2 SASEGT. Trimming removed 2 bases from V and 12 bases from J, with 14 bases in between. CDR3 nucleotides: TGTGCCAGCAGTGAAATTGGGCCCGAGGTCCAGCATCTT. Translating gives CASSEIGPEVQHL.

The V call is TRBV10-2, the J call TRBJ2-3; D gene ambiguous. The CDR3 is 14 residues long. Germline V gene sequence: CDR1 WSHSY, CDR2 SAAADI. Trimming removed 8 bases from V and 2 bases from J, with 14 bases in between. In DNA form, the CDR3 reads TGCGCCAGCGGTCATAGCCAGTACACAGATACGCAGTATTTT. This gives the protein CASGHSQYTDTQYF.

This chain connects TRBV6-1 to TRBJ2-1; D uncertain. This CDR3 region has 12 residues. Per germline, CDR1 MNHNS and CDR2 SASEGT. The V end lost 5 bases, the J end lost 15 bases, and 17 bases lay between the germline ends. The CDR3 here is CASSSTRVERFF. Here the CDR3 DNA reads TGTGCCAGCAGTTCTACCAGAGTTGAGAGGTTCTTC.

In its sample, this clonotype was seen many times. The genes are TRBV11-1 and TRBJ2-7; 11 bases fit TRBD2. This CDR3 spans 13 amino acids. Looked up from germline, CDR1 is SGHAT and CDR2 is FQDESV (reference sequence). With V trimmed by 5 bases and J by 12 bases, 9 bases remained unmatched. In DNA form, the CDR3 reads TGTGCCAGCAGCCGCGGACTAGCGGGTCCCCGGTACTTC. Amino acids: CASSRGLAGPRYF.

As to this clonotype: A read error is possible here, since a much larger clone lies one base away. V gene TRBV10-3 combines with J gene TRBJ1-5; D unclear. Trimming left V 10 bases short and J 11 bases short, with 21 bases between. Germline V CDR1 and CDR2: ENHRY, SYGVKD. The CDR3 runs 13 residues. The CDR3 loop is CASRHLIEQSQHF. DNA of the CDR3: TGTGCCAGCCGACATCTTATTGAGCAGTCCCAGCATTTT.

Points on this clonotype: Since no conserved phenylalanine or tryptophan closes the CDR3, a read error is the likely cause. The V and J genes are TRBV29-1 and TRBJ2-7, with D possibly called TRBD1 or TRBD2 (5 bases each). The CDR3 is 13 residues long. CDR1 and CDR2 (germline): SQVTM, ANQGSEA. Trimming shortened V by 7 bases and J by 4 bases, and 17 bases separated the two germline ends. CDR3 sequence reads: CSAVRGARYEQYS. As DNA, the CDR3 is TGCAGCGCTGTAAGAGGGGCGCGATACGAGCAGTACTCC.

This clonotype was seen only once. V usage is TRBV4-1 and J usage is TRBJ2-6, with D unclear. The CDR3 covers 16 residues. The V gene lost 4 bases and the J gene lost 4 bases, with 14 bases spanning the gap. From germline, CDR1 is MGHRA and CDR2 YSYEKL. The CDR3 DNA sequence: TGCGCCAGCAGCCTAAGAGTGGGAACGGGGGCCAACGTCCTGACTTTC. This gives the protein CASSLRVGTGANVLTF.

On this clonotype: One junction end does not reproduce the germline sequence, and a read error may be involved. The rearrangement joins TRBV4-1 to TRBJ2-1, with unresolved D. The V gene's germline CDR1 is MGHRA and CDR2 YSYEKL. The CDR3 covers 16 residues. Here the CDR3 reads CASSQGFGGSSNEQFF. For the CDR3, the DNA is TGCGCCAGCAGCCAGGGGTTTGGTGGTTCCTCCAATGAGCAGTTCTTC.

Regarding this clonotype: This could be a read error, since a much larger clone is one nucleotide away. This chain links TRBV4-2 with TRBJ2-7; 7 bases map to TRBD2. CDR3 length: 15 residues. The germline gives CDR1 LGHNA, CDR2 YNFKEQ. CDR3 nucleotides: TGTGCCAGCAGCCAAGTGGGGCGGGAGAACTACGACCAGTACTTC. The encoded protein is CASSQVGRENYDQYF.

This clonotype was seen at least ten times. The V gene is TRBV6-2 or TRBV6-3, the J gene TRBJ2-1; 7 bases are shared with TRBD2. V lost 4 bases, J lost 4 bases, and 7 bases stayed unmatched. The length of the CDR3 is 15 residues. Looked up from germline, CDR1 is MNHEY and CDR2 is SVGEGT. DNA of the CDR3: TGTGCCAGCAGTTCCGTGGGAGGGTTATACAATGAGCAGTTCTTC. It translates to CASSSVGGLYNEQFF.

As for this clonotype: The junction and the germline gene differ at one end; a read error may be behind it. V and J are TRBV11-1 and TRBJ2-5; D is uncertain. The CDR3 loop spans 14 amino acids. CDR1 and CDR2 from the germline V gene are SGHAT and FQDESV (reference sequence). DNA of the CDR3: TGTGCCAGCAGCCGAAACGGAGTAGGAGAGACCCTGTACTTC. The encoded protein is CASSRNGVGETLYF.

This clonotype was counted only a few times. The conserved phenylalanine or tryptophan is not found at the CDR3 terminus, so this likely reflects a read error. Because the CDR3's place on the DNA is in doubt, the DNA is left out and the CDR3 is given as listed by TCRdb. The chain joins TRBV7-9 to TRBJ1-2; the DNA was not compared with TRBD1, the D call given in the table. Germline V gives CDR1 SEHNR, CDR2 FQNEAQ (reference sequence). Ends included, the CDR3 has 12 residues. The CDR3 here is CASSATGYGYTL.

This chain links TRBV6-1 with TRBJ1-1; D is undetermined. The CDR3 consists of 13 residues. V was shortened by 4 bases and J by 2 bases, with 8 bases between the two germline ends. Germline assignment: CDR1 MNHNS and CDR2 SASEGT. Here the CDR3 reads CASSVQINTEAFF. The CDR3 DNA sequence: TGTGCCAGCAGTGTGCAGATAAACACTGAAGCTTTCTTT.

This clonotype was picked up a small number of times. A much bigger clone sits one base away, suggesting this may be a read error. This CDR3 fails to terminate in the conserved phenylalanine or tryptophan, so it likely reflects a read error. The chain couples TRBV12-3 or TRBV12-4 to TRBJ2-5, with D perhaps matching TRBD2 (6 bases). This CDR3 has 13 residues. The V end was cut by 5 bases, the J end by 6 bases, with 13 bases between. The CDR3 is CASSPQGGKTQYL. DNA for the CDR3: TGTGCCAGCAGTCCTCAGGGAGGAAAGACCCAGTACCTC.

As concerns this clonotype: The junction does not match germline at one end; this may be a read error. The chain uses TRBV20-1 and TRBJ2-1, with TRBD2 matching 14 bases. In germline, CDR1 is DFQATT, CDR2 SNEGSKA (reference sequence). The CDR3 has 16 amino acids. In DNA, the CDR3 is TGTAATGCTAGACTAGCGGGAGGGAGAGGACGTAATGAGCAGTTCTTC. It yields the protein CNARLAGGRGRNEQFF.

This clonotype was seen repeatedly, ten times or more. This chain joins TRBV11-2 and TRBJ1-2; D ambiguous. The CDR3 covers 13 residues. Germline values: CDR1 SGHAT, CDR2 FQNNGV. The V end was cut by 10 bases, the J end by 8 bases, with 20 bases between. The CDR3 nucleotides are TGTGCCATCCCCGGCGGCGGGGTCAGGGGCTACACCTTC. Translated: CAIPGGGVRGYTF.

In the case of this clonotype: With a much larger clone just one base away, this may be a read error. V and J are TRBV6-5 and TRBJ2-1; tentatively, D is TRBD1 or TRBD2 (5 bases each). Germline V gene lookup returns CDR1 MNHEY and CDR2 SVGAGI. The V and J ends lost 0 bases and 11 bases respectively, with 17 bases between them. The CDR3 totals 15 residues. The CDR3 region is CASSYSTPGPHKQFF. CDR3 DNA sequence: TGTGCCAGCAGTTACTCGACCCCGGGACCCCATAAGCAGTTCTTC.

V is TRBV21-1 and J is TRBJ2-1; TRBD1 is taken as the D call from the table, unchecked against the DNA. TRBV21-1 is classified as a pseudogene. This CDR3 has 16 amino acids. CDR3 bases: TGTGCCAGCAGCAACCGACCGGGACAGGGGTGTTGTGAGCAGTTCTTC. Encoded protein: CASSNRPGQGCCEQFF.

The CDR3 protein is CSATGLTAVFYEQYF. DNA for the CDR3: TGCAGTGCAACTGGACTAACGGCGGTCTTCTACGAGCAGTACTTC. The genes are TRBV20-1 and TRBJ2-7, with D possibly being TRBD2 (6 bases). The CDR3 length is 15 residues. Germline CDR1 DFQATT, CDR2 SNEGSKA (reference sequence). With 6 bases removed from V and 3 bases from J, the gap between germline ends came to 21 bases.

The chain joins TRBV12-3 or TRBV12-4 to TRBJ2-1; D is uncertain. The CDR3 is 14 residues long. Between the trimmed V and J ends, which lost 2 bases and 5 bases, there was a span of 10 bases. CDR3 nucleotide sequence: TGTGCCAGCAGTTTACCGAAGGGAAACAATGAGCAGTTCTTC. Encoded protein: CASSLPKGNNEQFF.

This clonotype was detected only once. Since a much larger clone is just one base distant, this may be a read error. Without the conserved terminal phenylalanine or tryptophan, this CDR3 likely stems from a read error. V usage is TRBV29-1 and J usage is TRBJ2-3, with TRBD1 matching over 9 bases. The V segment lost 7 bases and the J segment 4 bases; nucleotides outside the gene matches: 9. CDR3 length: 14 amino acids. Germline lookup yields CDR1 SQVTM and CDR2 ANQGSEA. The DNA for the CDR3 is TGCAGCGCCGTTCGCGGGACAGGGCCAGATACGCAGTATTAT. This translates into CSAVRGTGPDTQYY.

Regarding this clonotype: The germline gene is not matched at one end of the junction; a read error may be the cause. The chain combines TRBV6-5 with TRBJ2-3; 12 bases match TRBD2. Germline V gives CDR1 MNHEY, CDR2 SVGAGI. The length of the CDR3 is 15 residues. The CDR3 spells CACSYRTSGADTQYF. CDR3 bases: TGTGCCTGCAGTTACCGGACTAGCGGGGCAGATACGCAGTATTTT.

As concerns this clonotype: A read error may produce the germline difference seen at one junction end. V usage is TRBV6-1 and J usage is TRBJ1-2; no firm D call. CDR1 is MNHNS and CDR2 is SASEGT in the germline V gene. The CDR3 is 13 amino acids. CDR3 DNA: TGTGCCAGAAGTGAACAGTTGCTCTATGGTTACACCTTC. This gives the protein CARSEQLLYGYTF.

This clonotype came up many times. V usage is TRBV6-1 and J usage is TRBJ2-5; D is unresolved. The ends were cut back, 7 bases at V and 0 bases at J, with 3 bases in the middle. Germline loops: CDR1 MNHNS, CDR2 SASEGT. This CDR3 contains 11 residues. DNA for the CDR3: TGTGCCAGCAACAACCAAGAGACCCAGTACTTC. This translates into CASNNQETQYF.

This clonotype was observed a few times. A much larger clone lies one base from this, so it may be a read error. J is TRBJ1-1 and V is TRBV11-1, with D hard to call. In germline, CDR1 is SGHAT, CDR2 FQDESV (reference sequence). The V end was cut by 5 bases, the J end by 6 bases, with 22 bases between. The CDR3 is made up of 16 amino acids. For the CDR3, the DNA is TGTGCCAGCAGCCAATCGAAACAGAAGGGTATCGCTGAAGCTTTCTTT. Protein: CASSQSKQKGIAEAFF.

On this clonotype itself: The CDR3 does not end in the conserved phenylalanine or tryptophan, so this is likely a read error. The V call is TRBV11-1, the J call TRBJ2-3, with D possibly being TRBD2 (5 bases). The CDR3 totals 13 residues. Per the germline V gene, CDR1 is SGHAT and CDR2 is FQDESV (reference sequence). CDR3 bases: TGCGCCAGCAAGGGAGCCCGCACAGATACGCAGTATCTT. Translating gives CASKGARTDTQYL.